The next 11 T cell receptor beta chains were all read from a single sample in a study of T cells in Graves' hyperthyroidism and ophthalmopathy. Amplification of TCR beta CDR3 regions was performed using RNA transcripts as template. The HTBI primer set served for first-round RT-PCR of the TCR CDR3. Each CDR3 protein is one row after TCRdb ran MiXCR on the multiplex PCR reads. The table shows fewer than 850,000 distinct CDR3 sequences, with roughly 17% occurring only once. The specimen sequenced was blood. These receptors were obtained from a middle-aged man with Graves' hyperthyroidism.

This clonotype has a handful of counts. The CDR3 reads CASSFWQGTLNEQYF. Here the CDR3 DNA reads TGTGCCAGCAGTTTTTGGCAGGGGACACTTAACGAGCAGTACTTC. The chain employs TRBV27 and TRBJ2-7; tentative D call: TRBD1 (6 bases). The CDR3 is 15 amino acids. Germline V gene lookup returns CDR1 MNHEY and CDR2 SMNVEV (reference sequence). Trimming cost V 3 bases and J 5 bases, with 17 bases left between them.

This clonotype was counted only a few times. The rearrangement joins TRBV14 to TRBJ2-1; 7 nucleotides align to TRBD2. Germline CDR1 reads SGHDN; CDR2 reads FVKESK. The CDR3 length is 15 residues. Unmatched junction bases numbered 7, after V lost 3 bases and J lost 5 bases. The CDR3 nucleotides are TGTGCCAGCAGCCAGACAGCCGGACTAGACAATGAGCAGTTCTTC. It is translated as CASSQTAGLDNEQFF. Full variable domain (outside the CDR3, taken from reference TRBV14 and TRBJ2-1): EAGVTQFPSHSVIEKGQTVTLRCDPISGHDNLYWYRRVMGKEIKFLLHFVKESKQDESGMPNNRFLAERTGGTYSTLKVQPAELEDSGVYFCASSQTAGLDNEQFFGPGTRLTVL.

In its sample, this clonotype was seen many times. The rearrangement joins TRBV10-3 to TRBJ2-3, with 12 bases that match TRBD2. CDR3 length: 17 residues. V dropped 8 bases and J dropped 1; count of bases not matched to a gene: 10. Germline assignment: CDR1 ENHRY and CDR2 SYGVKD. CDR3 region: CAIAGTSGYPGTDTQYF. CDR3 coding DNA: TGTGCCATCGCCGGGACTAGCGGGTACCCCGGCACAGATACGCAGTATTTT.

The V and J genes are TRBV5-5 and TRBJ2-1; unclear D gene. CDR1 is SGHKS, CDR2 YYEKEE, per germline (reference sequence). This CDR3 is 15 amino acids long. The V gene lost 2 bases and the J gene lost 2 bases, with 11 bases spanning the gap. In nucleotides, the CDR3 is TGTGCCAGCAGCTTAACCGGGTCGCCCTACAATGAGCAGTTCTTC. Amino acids: CASSLTGSPYNEQFF.

This clonotype appeared a single time. The rearrangement joins TRBV3-1 to TRBJ2-5; 8 nucleotides agree with TRBD1. The V segment lost 1 base and the J segment 7 bases; nucleotides outside the gene matches: 5. The CDR3 covers 14 residues. CDR1 is LGHDT, CDR2 YNNKEL, per germline (reference sequence). DNA of the CDR3: TGTGCCAGCAGCCAAGTCAGGGGGCGGGCGACCCAGTACTTC. Its translation is CASSQVRGRATQYF.

This clonotype has ten or more counts. The chain uses TRBV2 and TRBJ1-4; D not resolved. This CDR3 is 18 amino acids long. The V and J ends lost 4 bases and 4 bases respectively, with 22 bases between them. The germline V gene has CDR1 SNHLY and CDR2 FYNNEI. The CDR3 DNA follows: TGTGCCAGCAGTGGTGTAACCCCGGGCCAAGCCTTTAATGAAAAACTGTTTTTT. Its translation is CASSGVTPGQAFNEKLFF. Combining the CDR3 with reference TRBV2 and TRBJ1-4 gives the whole variable domain EPEVTQTPSHQVTQMGQEVILRCVPISNHLYFYWYRQILGQKVEFLVSFYNNEISEKSEIFDDQFSVERPDGSNFTLKIRSTKLEDSAMYFCASSGVTPGQAFNEKLFFGSGTQLSVL.

This clonotype was counted many times. The CDR3 sequence is CASMGLPYNEQFF. CDR3 coding DNA: TGTGCCAGCATGGGACTACCTTACAATGAGCAGTTCTTC. The chain recombines TRBV2 with TRBJ2-1; 7 bases align to TRBD2. Trimming took 7 bases from V and 4 from J; bases not matched to a gene: 4. Germline CDR1 SNHLY, CDR2 FYNNEI. The CDR3 runs 13 residues.

This clonotype was recorded at least ten times. J is TRBJ2-5 and V is TRBV13; 11 bases fit TRBD1. Germline trimming cut 5 bases from V and 5 bases from J; bases unmatched to any gene: 7. The CDR3 totals 15 residues. Germline V lookup: CDR1 PRHDT, CDR2 FYEKMQ (reference sequence). In nucleotides, the CDR3 is TGTGCCAGCAGCCCGGGACAGGGGGAAAGGGAGACCCAGTACTTC. This codes for CASSPGQGERETQYF.

The table lists this clonotype with a few counts. The gene calls are TRBV9 and TRBJ2-3; 7 bases map to TRBD2. CDR3 length: 15 amino acids. Losses at the gene ends were 4 bases for V and 2 bases for J; bases not matched to a gene: 7. Germline CDR1 and CDR2: SGDLS and YYNGEE. CDR3: CASSPLGLVTDTQYF. The CDR3 bases are TGTGCCAGCAGCCCCCTCGGACTAGTCACAGATACGCAGTATTTT.

This clonotype has more than one count but fewer than ten. V is TRBV7-9 and J is TRBJ1-1; possibly TRBD1 for D (6 bases). This CDR3 has 13 amino acids. The V end lost 5 bases, the J end lost 6 bases, and 13 bases lay between the germline ends. CDR1 and CDR2 from the germline V gene are SEHNR and FQNEAQ (reference sequence). Here the CDR3 reads CASSGGIKAEAFF. The CDR3 DNA reads as TGTGCCAGCAGCGGGGGCATTAAGGCTGAAGCTTTCTTT.

V gene TRBV4-1 combines with J gene TRBJ2-7; 10 bases are shared with TRBD2. With 1 base clipped from V and 7 bases from J, the junction kept 4 bases outside the gene matches. There are 14 residues in the CDR3. Germline values: CDR1 MGHRA, CDR2 YSYEKL. CDR3 in amino acids: CASSQALAGVEQYF. Written as DNA, the CDR3 is TGCGCCAGCAGCCAAGCGCTAGCGGGAGTGGAGCAGTACTTC.